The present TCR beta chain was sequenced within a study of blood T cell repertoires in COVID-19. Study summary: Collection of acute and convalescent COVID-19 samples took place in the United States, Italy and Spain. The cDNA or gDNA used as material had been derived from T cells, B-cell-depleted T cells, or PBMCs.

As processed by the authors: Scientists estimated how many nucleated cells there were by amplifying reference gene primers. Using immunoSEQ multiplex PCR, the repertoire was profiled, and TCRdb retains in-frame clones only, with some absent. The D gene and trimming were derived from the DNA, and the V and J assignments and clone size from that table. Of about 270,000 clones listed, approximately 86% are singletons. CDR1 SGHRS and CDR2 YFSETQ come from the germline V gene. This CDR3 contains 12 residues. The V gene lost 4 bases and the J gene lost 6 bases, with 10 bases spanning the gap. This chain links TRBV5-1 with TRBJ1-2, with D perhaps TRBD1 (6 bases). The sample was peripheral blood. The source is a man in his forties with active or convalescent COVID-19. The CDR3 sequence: CASSPQGDGYTF. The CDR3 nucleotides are TGCGCCAGCAGCCCACAGGGAGATGGCTACACCTTC.